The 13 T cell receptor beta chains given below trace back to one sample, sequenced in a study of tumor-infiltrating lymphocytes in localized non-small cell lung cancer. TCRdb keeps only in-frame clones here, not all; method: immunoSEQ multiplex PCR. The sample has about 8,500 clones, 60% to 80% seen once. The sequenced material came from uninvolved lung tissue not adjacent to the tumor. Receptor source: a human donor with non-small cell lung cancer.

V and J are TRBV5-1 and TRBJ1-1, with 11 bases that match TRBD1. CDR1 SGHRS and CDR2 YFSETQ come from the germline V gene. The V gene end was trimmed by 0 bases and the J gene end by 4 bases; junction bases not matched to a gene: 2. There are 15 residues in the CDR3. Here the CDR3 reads CASSLAGQGVTEAFF. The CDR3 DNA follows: TGCGCCAGCAGCTTGGCGGGACAGGGGGTCACTGAAGCTTTCTTT.

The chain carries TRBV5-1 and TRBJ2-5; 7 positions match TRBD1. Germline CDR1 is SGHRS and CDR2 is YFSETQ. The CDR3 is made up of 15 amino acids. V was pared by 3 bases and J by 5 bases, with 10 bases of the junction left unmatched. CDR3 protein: CASSWGQHPIETQYF. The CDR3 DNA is TGCGCCAGCAGCTGGGGACAGCACCCCATTGAGACCCAGTACTTC.

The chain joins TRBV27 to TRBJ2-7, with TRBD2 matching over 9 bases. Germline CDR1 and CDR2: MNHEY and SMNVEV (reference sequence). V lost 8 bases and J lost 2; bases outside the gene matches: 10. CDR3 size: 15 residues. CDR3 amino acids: CASPLEREVPYEQYF. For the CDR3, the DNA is TGTGCCAGCCCCCTCGAGCGGGAGGTACCCTACGAGCAGTACTTC.

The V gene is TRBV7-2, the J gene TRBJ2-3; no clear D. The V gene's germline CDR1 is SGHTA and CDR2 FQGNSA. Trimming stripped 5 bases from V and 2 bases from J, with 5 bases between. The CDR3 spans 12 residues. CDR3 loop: CASSLYTDTQYF. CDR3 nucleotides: TGTGCCAGCAGCCTGTACACAGATACGCAGTATTTT.

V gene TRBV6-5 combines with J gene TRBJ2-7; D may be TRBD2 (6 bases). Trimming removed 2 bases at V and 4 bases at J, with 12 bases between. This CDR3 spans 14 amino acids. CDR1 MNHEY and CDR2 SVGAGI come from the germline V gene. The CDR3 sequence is CASSYRIAEYEQYF. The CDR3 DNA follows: TGTGCCAGCAGTTACAGGATAGCGGAGTACGAGCAGTACTTC.

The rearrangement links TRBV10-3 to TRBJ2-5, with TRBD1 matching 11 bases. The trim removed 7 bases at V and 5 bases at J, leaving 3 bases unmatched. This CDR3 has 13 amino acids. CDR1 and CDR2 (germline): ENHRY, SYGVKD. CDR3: CAIKGTGGETQYF. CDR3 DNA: TGTGCCATCAAAGGGACAGGGGGGGAGACCCAGTACTTC.

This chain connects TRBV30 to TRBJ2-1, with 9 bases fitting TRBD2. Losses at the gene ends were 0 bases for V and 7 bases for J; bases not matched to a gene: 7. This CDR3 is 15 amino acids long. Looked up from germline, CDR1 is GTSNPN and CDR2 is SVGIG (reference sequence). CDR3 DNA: TGTGCCTGGAGTGTAAGTAGCGGGAGATGGAATGAGCAGTTCTTC. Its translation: CAWSVSSGRWNEQFF.

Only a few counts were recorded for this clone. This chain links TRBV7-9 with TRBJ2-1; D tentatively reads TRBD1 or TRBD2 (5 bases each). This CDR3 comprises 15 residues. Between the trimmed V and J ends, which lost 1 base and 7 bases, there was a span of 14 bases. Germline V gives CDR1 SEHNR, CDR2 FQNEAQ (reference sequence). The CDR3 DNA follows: TGTGCCAGCAGCTTAGGCCGGGACCCGATAAATGAGCAGTTCTTC. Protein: CASSLGRDPINEQFF.

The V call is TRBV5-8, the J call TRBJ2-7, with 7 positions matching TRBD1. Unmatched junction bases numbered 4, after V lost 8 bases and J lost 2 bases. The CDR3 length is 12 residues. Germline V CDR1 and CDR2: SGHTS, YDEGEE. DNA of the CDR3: TGTGCCAGTTCGAGGGGGCCCTACGAGCAGTACTTC. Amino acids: CASSRGPYEQYF.

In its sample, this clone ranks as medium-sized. In DNA, the CDR3 is TGTGCCAGCAGGCTCCCTGAAGGGAATCAGCCCCAGCATTTT. It codes for CASRLPEGNQPQHF. The chain uses TRBV28 and TRBJ1-5; no clear D gene. V lost 6 bases and J 4 bases, leaving 13 bases between the germline ends. Germline V gene lookup returns CDR1 MDHEN and CDR2 SYDVKM. This CDR3 has 14 residues.

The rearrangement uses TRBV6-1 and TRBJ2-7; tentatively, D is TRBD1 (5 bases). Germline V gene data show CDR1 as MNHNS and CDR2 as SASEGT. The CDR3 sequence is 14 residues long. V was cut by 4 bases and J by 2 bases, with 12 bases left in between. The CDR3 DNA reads TGTGCCAGCAGTGGGGCAGGGCCACCCTACGAGCAGTACTTC. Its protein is CASSGAGPPYEQYF.

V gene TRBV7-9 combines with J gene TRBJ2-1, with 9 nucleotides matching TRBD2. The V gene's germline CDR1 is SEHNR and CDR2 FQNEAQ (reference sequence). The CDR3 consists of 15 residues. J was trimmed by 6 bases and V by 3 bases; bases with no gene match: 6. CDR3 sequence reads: CASSFPGGRGNEQFF. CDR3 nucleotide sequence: TGTGCCAGCAGCTTCCCGGGCGGGAGGGGCAATGAGCAGTTCTTC. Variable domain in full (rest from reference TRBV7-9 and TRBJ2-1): DTGVSQNPRHKITKRGQNVTFRCDPISEHNRLYWYRQTLGQGPEFLTYFQNEAQLEKSRLLSDRFSAERPKGSFSTLEIQRTEQGDSAMYLCASSFPGGRGNEQFFGPGTRLTVL.

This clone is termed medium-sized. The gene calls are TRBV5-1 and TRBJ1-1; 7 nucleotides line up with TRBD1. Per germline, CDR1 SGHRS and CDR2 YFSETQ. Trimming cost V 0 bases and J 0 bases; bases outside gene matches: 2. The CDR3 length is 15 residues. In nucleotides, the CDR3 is TGCGCCAGCAGCTTGGAACAGGGGCTGAACACTGAAGCTTTCTTT. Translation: CASSLEQGLNTEAFF.